Listed here are 10 T cell receptor beta chains from one sample, sequenced in a study of early T cells in non-severe SARS-CoV-2 infection. In TCRdb, the 5' RACE reads were re-called with MiXCR into one record per CDR3 protein. The table has 80,000 to 95,000 distinct CDR3 sequences, roughly 15% seen once. The sequenced material came from whole blood. The receptors shown here come from an adult who was a healthcare worker with PCR-confirmed SARS-CoV-2 infection or an uninfected control (not recorded which).

This chain connects TRBV3-1 to TRBJ2-3; TRBD1 matches 8 bases. V was clipped by 4 bases and J by 7 bases; unmatched bases: 7. From germline, CDR1 is LGHDT and CDR2 YNNKEL (reference sequence). This CDR3 comprises 14 residues. As DNA, the CDR3 is TGTGCCAGCAGCCCCCTGGACAGGGAGAATACGCAGTATTTT. As protein: CASSPLDRENTQYF.

As to this clonotype: An end of the junction differs from the germline gene, which may be a read error. V is TRBV12-3 or TRBV12-4 and J is TRBJ2-5, with 7 bases that match TRBD2. The CDR3 is 15 residues long. For the CDR3, the DNA is TGTGCCAGCAGTCCCAGAGCGGGGACGTGGGAGAACCAGTACTTC. Protein product: CASSPRAGTWENQYF.

The table lists this clonotype with a few counts. The V gene is TRBV20-1, the J gene TRBJ1-6; 11 bases match TRBD1. This CDR3 contains 16 residues. Looked up from germline, CDR1 is DFQATT and CDR2 is SNEGSKA (reference sequence). J lost 7 bases, V lost 0 bases, and 5 bases had no gene match. The CDR3 region has the DNA TGCAGTGCTAGAGACGGACAGGGGGCTGGAAATTCACCCCTCCACTTT. Its protein product is CSARDGQGAGNSPLHF.

This clonotype was detected ten times or more. V gene TRBV7-2 combines with J gene TRBJ2-5, with D hard to call. Trimming left V 5 bases short and J 1 base short, with 11 bases between. Germline CDR1 reads SGHTA; CDR2 reads FQGNSA. The CDR3 runs to 14 residues. This chain's CDR3 is CASSQSLPQETQYF. The CDR3, as DNA: TGTGCCAGCAGCCAATCCCTACCCCAAGAGACCCAGTACTTC.

V usage is TRBV6-6 and J usage is TRBJ2-7; D perhaps matches TRBD2 (6 bases). Trimming cost V 5 bases and J 0 bases, with 20 bases left between them. This CDR3 is 17 amino acids long. Per the germline V gene, CDR1 is MNHNY and CDR2 is SVGAGI (reference sequence). CDR3 in amino acids: CASSNPSPGEISYEQYV. CDR3 nucleotides: TGTGCCAGCAGTAACCCCTCTCCGGGGGAGATCTCCTACGAGCAGTACGTC.

This sequence joins TRBV6-6 and TRBJ1-3; D call uncertain. The CDR3 length is 17 residues. V was pared by 1 base and J by 0 bases, with 13 bases between. CDR1 is MNHNY and CDR2 is SVGAGI in the germline V gene (reference sequence). Written as DNA, the CDR3 is TGTGCCAGCAGTTACTGGGATCCGAAGGGCTCTGGAAACACCATATATTTT. Translated: CASSYWDPKGSGNTIYF.

This clonotype was counted only a few times. The CDR3, as DNA: TGCAGCGTTGTAACTGAGTACAATGAGCAGTTCTTC. Translating it yields CSVVTEYNEQFF. This rearrangement joins TRBV29-1 to TRBJ2-1; D is undetermined. CDR1 and CDR2 (germline): SQVTM, ANQGSEA. CDR3 length: 12 amino acids. Trimming took off 4 bases at V and 4 bases at J, with 8 bases between the two ends.

This clonotype was detected a few times. The chain carries TRBV3-1 and TRBJ1-4, with no clear D. The ends were cut back, 4 bases at V and 0 bases at J, with 6 bases in the middle. The germline CDR1 and CDR2 sequences are LGHDT and YNNKEL (reference sequence). This CDR3 comprises 14 residues. The CDR3 DNA follows: TGTGCCAGCAGCCCAGTAGCAACTAATGAAAAACTGTTTTTT. It is translated as CASSPVATNEKLFF.

This clonotype has ten or more counts. The chain joins TRBV2 to TRBJ2-2; D possibly corresponds to TRBD1 (5 bases). Trimming removed 6 bases at V and 3 bases at J, with 11 bases between. CDR1 is SNHLY and CDR2 is FYNNEI in the germline V gene. The CDR3 covers 14 residues. CDR3 DNA: TGTGCCAGCAGCGACAGTGGGGACACCGGGGAGCTGTTTTTT. It specifies CASSDSGDTGELFF.

The V call is TRBV6-5, the J call TRBJ1-2; D is unresolved. This CDR3 has 14 amino acids. With 7 bases removed from V and 10 bases from J, the gap between germline ends came to 22 bases. Germline values: CDR1 MNHEY, CDR2 SVGAGI. This CDR3 reads CASTVDPLSLDYTF. The CDR3 DNA reads TGTGCCAGCACTGTCGACCCCTTAAGTCTTGACTACACCTTC.